The entry below gives a single T cell receptor (beta chain) sequence along with its context. Its antigen is not known. The data are from a study of cytomegalovirus exposure and HLA in healthy donors. Whole-study results and caveats: Cytomegalovirus association was listed for 164 TCR beta chains.

The V gene's germline CDR1 is LGHNA and CDR2 YSLEER. This CDR3 has 17 amino acids. The ends were cut back, 1 base at V and 2 bases at J, with 17 bases in the middle. PCR employed 60 Vbeta and 13 Jbeta primers. Sequencing was performed with immunoSEQ multiplex PCR; in TCRdb, only in-frame clones are kept and a portion is missing. The table includes some 150,000 clones, around 68% detected once. The TCR originated in a man aged 25-40 years in good health and CMV-seronegative. The sequenced sample consisted of PBMCs. This chain uses TRBV4-3 with TRBJ1-2; D not certain. CDR3 protein: CASSQVPLGGWNYGYTF. CDR3 bases: TGCGCCAGCAGCCAAGTTCCTTTAGGAGGGTGGAACTATGGCTACACCTTC.